This T cell receptor (beta chain) is drawn from a study of CD4 T cells in relation to SARS-CoV-2 and coronaviruses. Points from the study as a whole: Each donor contributed either pre-pandemic or post-infection samples, not both.

Only in-frame clones appear in the TCRdb table, and some are missing; sequencing was by immunoSEQ multiplex PCR. The repertoire holds about 59,000 clones, about nine tenths seen once, with approximately 1.4% in the top ten. Germline trimming cut 4 bases from V and 7 bases from J; bases unmatched to any gene: 12. In germline, CDR1 is SGHNT, CDR2 YYREEE (reference sequence). The CDR3 loop spans 15 amino acids. The table lists this clone with a count of one. The antigen remains unidentified. Before the COVID-19 pandemic, during about 2011-2019, CD4+ T cells were taken from unexposed donors. What was sequenced was memory CD4+ T cells from PBMCs. This receptor was identified in a human donor in good health. The V call is TRBV5-4, the J call TRBJ2-7, with 9 bases identical to TRBD1. CDR3 sequence reads: CASSTTKTGGKEQYF. CDR3 DNA sequence: TGTGCCAGCAGCACCACAAAGACAGGGGGTAAGGAGCAGTACTTC. Full variable domain (missing parts from reference TRBV5-4 and TRBJ2-7): ETGVTQSPTHLIKTRGQQVTLRCSSQSGHNTVSWYQQALGQGPQFIFQYYREEENGRGNFPPRFSGLQFPNYSSELNVNALELDDSALYLCASSTTKTGGKEQYFGPGTRLTVT.